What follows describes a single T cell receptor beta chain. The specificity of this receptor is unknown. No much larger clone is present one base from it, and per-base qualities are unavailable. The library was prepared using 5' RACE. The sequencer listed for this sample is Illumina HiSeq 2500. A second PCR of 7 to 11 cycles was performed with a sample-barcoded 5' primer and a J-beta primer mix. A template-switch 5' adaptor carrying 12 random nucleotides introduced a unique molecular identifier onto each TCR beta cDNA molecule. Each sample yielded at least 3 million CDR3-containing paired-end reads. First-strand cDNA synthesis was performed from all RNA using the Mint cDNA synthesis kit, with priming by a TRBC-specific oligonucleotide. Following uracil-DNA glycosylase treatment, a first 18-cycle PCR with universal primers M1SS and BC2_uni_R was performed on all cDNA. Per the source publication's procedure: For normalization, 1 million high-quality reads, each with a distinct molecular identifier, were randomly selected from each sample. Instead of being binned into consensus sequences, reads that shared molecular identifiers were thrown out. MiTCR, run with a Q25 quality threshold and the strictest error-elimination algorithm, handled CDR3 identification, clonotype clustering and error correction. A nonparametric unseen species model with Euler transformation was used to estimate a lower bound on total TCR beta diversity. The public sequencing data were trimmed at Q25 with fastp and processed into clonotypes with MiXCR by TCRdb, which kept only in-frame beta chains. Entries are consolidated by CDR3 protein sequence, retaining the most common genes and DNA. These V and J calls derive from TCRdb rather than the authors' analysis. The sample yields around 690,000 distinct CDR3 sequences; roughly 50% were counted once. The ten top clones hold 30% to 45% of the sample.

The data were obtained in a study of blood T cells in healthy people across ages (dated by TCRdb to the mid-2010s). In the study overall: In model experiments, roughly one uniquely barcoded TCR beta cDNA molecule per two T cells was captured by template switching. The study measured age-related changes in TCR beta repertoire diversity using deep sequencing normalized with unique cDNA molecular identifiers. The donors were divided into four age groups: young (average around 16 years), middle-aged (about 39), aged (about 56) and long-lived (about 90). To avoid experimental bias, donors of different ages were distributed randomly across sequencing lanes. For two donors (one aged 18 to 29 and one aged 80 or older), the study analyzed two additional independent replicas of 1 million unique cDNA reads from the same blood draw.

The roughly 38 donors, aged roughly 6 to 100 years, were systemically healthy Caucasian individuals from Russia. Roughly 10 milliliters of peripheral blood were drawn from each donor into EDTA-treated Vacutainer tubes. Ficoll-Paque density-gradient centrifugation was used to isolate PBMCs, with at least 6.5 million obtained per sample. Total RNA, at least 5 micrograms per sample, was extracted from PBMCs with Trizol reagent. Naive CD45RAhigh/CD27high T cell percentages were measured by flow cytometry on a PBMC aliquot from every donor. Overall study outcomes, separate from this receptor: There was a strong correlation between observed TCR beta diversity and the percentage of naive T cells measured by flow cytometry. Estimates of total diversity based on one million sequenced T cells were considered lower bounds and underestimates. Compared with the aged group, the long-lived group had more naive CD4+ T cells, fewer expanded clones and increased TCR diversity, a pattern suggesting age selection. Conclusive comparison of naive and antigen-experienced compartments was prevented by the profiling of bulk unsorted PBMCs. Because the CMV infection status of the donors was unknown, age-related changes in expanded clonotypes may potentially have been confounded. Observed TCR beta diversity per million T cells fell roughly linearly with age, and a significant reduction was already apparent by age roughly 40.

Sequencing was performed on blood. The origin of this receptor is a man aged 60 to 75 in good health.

The DNA reads as follows: TGTGCCAGCAGGCCCGATAGCGGGAGCCGCTTACTTTACAATGAGCAGTTCTTC. This translates into CASRPDSGSRLLYNEQFF. The V gene is TRBV7-2 and the J gene is TRBJ2-1; 9 bases in the junction line up with TRBD2. The CDR3 runs 18 residues from the cysteine to the phenylalanine. Of the read, only the CDR3 DNA is kept; its 54 bases are in frame from base 1. V trim: 6 bases; J trim: 4 bases; unmatched bases: 16. The germline V gene sets CDR1 to SGHTA and CDR2 to FQGNSA.